The source of this T cell receptor beta chain is a study of early T cells in non-severe SARS-CoV-2 infection. The CDR3 covers 16 residues. The V gene end was trimmed by 5 bases and the J gene end by 0 bases; junction bases not matched to a gene: 6. Germline V gene sequence: CDR1 SGHAT, CDR2 FQNNGV. Ten or more counts support this clonotype. Researchers tagged individual cDNA molecules with unique molecular identifiers. TCRdb independently ran MiXCR on the 5' RACE reads; one entry per CDR3 protein. Found here are over 45,000 distinct CDR3 sequences, around 6% of them singletons; the top ten hold just over 4.5%.

This receptor was identified in an adult who was a healthcare worker with PCR-confirmed SARS-CoV-2 infection or an uninfected control (not recorded which). This chain links TRBV11-2 with TRBJ2-2; TRBD1 matches 7 bases. Sequencing used whole blood. CDR3 DNA sequence: TGTGCCAGCAGCGCCCGACAGGGTTCGAACACCGGGGAGCTGTTTTTT. Its protein product is CASSARQGSNTGELFF.